What follows describes a single T cell receptor (beta chain). Antigen unknown. TCRdb independently ran MiXCR on the RT-PCR reads; one entry per CDR3 protein. The repertoire holds around 580,000 distinct CDR3 sequences, with approximately 10% as singletons. The entry originates in a study of response to subunit inactivated influenza vaccine. Germline-derived CDR1 and CDR2 are LGHNA and YNFKEQ. The V gene end was trimmed by 3 bases and the J gene end by 4 bases; junction bases not matched to a gene: 9. This CDR3 is 16 amino acids long. Regarding the study as a whole: Each seasonal influenza vaccination recruits few new T cells, the authors suggested.

The genes are TRBV4-2 and TRBJ2-1; 7 positions match TRBD1. The material sequenced was PBMCs from blood, taken on the day of vaccination. The TCR sequence derives from a man aged 45-60 years who received an inactivated influenza vaccine. In nucleotides, the CDR3 is TGTGCCAGCAGCCACAGTCTGGGACAGACGTACAATGAGCAGTTCTTC. This gives the protein CASSHSLGQTYNEQFF.